The 11 T cell receptor beta chains presented below share a single source sample, sequenced in a study of blood T cell repertoires in COVID-19. Some clones are missing from TCRdb's copy, which holds only in-frame ones; the method was immunoSEQ multiplex PCR. This sample carries roughly 250,000 clones, roughly nine tenths of them seen once, and the ten largest clones take about 6.3%. The material sequenced was PBMCs or T cells enriched from blood (not recorded which). The receptor source for this set is a woman younger than 45 with acute COVID-19.

V is TRBV28 and J is TRBJ1-5; D unresolved. The CDR3 runs to 13 residues. Trimming took 7 bases from V and 0 from J, leaving 7 bases between them. Germline V lookup: CDR1 MDHEN, CDR2 SYDVKM. The CDR3 DNA follows: TGTGCCAGCATCTCAGTTAGCAATCAGCCCCAGCATTTT. This sequence encodes CASISVSNQPQHF. The whole variable domain, filled in from reference TRBV28 and TRBJ1-5, reads DVKVTQSSRYLVKRTGEKVFLECVQDMDHENMFWYRQDPGLGLRLIYFSYDVKMKEKGDIPEGYSVSREKKERFSLILESASTNQTSMYLCASISVSNQPQHFGDGTRLSIL.

This chain connects TRBV6-5 to TRBJ1-4; 7 bases align to TRBD1. The V segment lost 8 bases and the J segment 7 bases; nucleotides outside the gene matches: 13. Germline CDR1 reads MNHEY; CDR2 reads SVGAGI. This CDR3 spans 15 amino acids. The CDR3 coding sequence is TGTGCCAGCGGCCCGGAAGGGGGCGTCTTTGAAAAACTGTTTTTT. Encoded protein: CASGPEGGVFEKLFF.

The chain employs TRBV2 and TRBJ2-2, with D possibly being TRBD1 (5 bases). Trimming took 4 bases from V and 7 from J, leaving 13 bases between them. The CDR3 consists of 14 residues. Germline V gene lookup returns CDR1 SNHLY and CDR2 FYNNEI. The CDR3 nucleotides read TGTGCCAGCAGTGGTCAGGGAAAGAGCGGGGAGCTGTTTTTT. Its protein product is CASSGQGKSGELFF.

This clone was recorded once. Other nucleotide sequences in the sample specify the same CDR3. This chain connects TRBV7-2 to TRBJ1-1, with D unresolved. The germline V and J ends were trimmed by 5 bases and 2 bases, with 12 bases remaining between them. Per the germline V gene, CDR1 is SGHTA and CDR2 is FQGNSA. The CDR3 sequence is 14 residues long. CDR3 bases: TGTGCCAGCAGCACTGGGCACCCCAACACTGAAGCTTTCTTT. Amino acids: CASSTGHPNTEAFF.

The chain is built from TRBV28 and TRBJ2-7; 9 positions agree with TRBD2. The CDR3 extends over 16 amino acids. Germline-derived CDR1 and CDR2 are MDHEN and SYDVKM. The trim removed 6 bases at V and 4 bases at J, leaving 13 bases unmatched. The CDR3 is CASRPAVVAGVYEQYF. The CDR3 bases are TGTGCCAGCAGGCCCGCGGTGGTAGCGGGAGTTTACGAGCAGTACTTC.

This chain links TRBV10-3 with TRBJ1-6; a possible D gene is TRBD1 (6 bases). CDR1 is ENHRY, CDR2 SYGVKD, per germline. This CDR3 region has 15 residues. V was clipped by 0 bases and J by 6 bases, with 9 bases between them. The CDR3 DNA follows: TGTGCCATCAGTGAGTCGGGACAATTTAATTCACCCCTCCACTTT. This encodes CAISESGQFNSPLHF.

The chain recombines TRBV25-1 with TRBJ2-7; no clear D gene. The CDR3 spans 12 residues. The germline V gene has CDR1 MGHDK and CDR2 SYGVNS. V was cut by 3 bases and J by 3 bases, with 6 bases left in between. The CDR3, as DNA: TGTGCCAGCAGTGACAGAAACTACGAGCAGTACTTC. Protein: CASSDRNYEQYF.

CDR3 loop: CASSQEGAGAMNTEAFF. The CDR3 nucleotides are TGCGCCAGCAGCCAAGAGGGGGCAGGGGCCATGAACACTGAAGCTTTCTTT. This chain uses TRBV4-1 with TRBJ1-1; tentative D call: TRBD1 (6 bases). Germline values: CDR1 MGHRA, CDR2 YSYEKL. This CDR3 is built from 17 residues. With 0 bases removed from V and 0 bases from J, the gap between germline ends came to 14 bases.

This chain joins TRBV28 and TRBJ1-1; a possible D gene is TRBD1 (6 bases). V was pared by 4 bases and J by 1 base, with 13 bases between. This CDR3 is 15 amino acids long. Per germline, CDR1 MDHEN and CDR2 SYDVKM. The CDR3 sequence: CASSSPGGRNTEAFF. In nucleotides, the CDR3 is TGTGCCAGCAGTTCCCCTGGGGGCAGGAACACTGAAGCTTTCTTT.

The chain has TRBV2 and TRBJ2-6, with TRBD1 matching 8 bases. J gave up 3 bases and V 5 bases, and 12 bases lay outside the gene matches. The length of the CDR3 is 18 residues. Germline V gene data show CDR1 as SNHLY and CDR2 as FYNNEI. This chain's CDR3 is CASSSQTGAHGGANVLTF. The DNA for the CDR3 is TGTGCCAGCAGTAGTCAGACAGGGGCTCATGGTGGGGCCAACGTCCTGACTTTC.

Here the CDR3 reads CASSQDLSGHQPQHF. In nucleotides, the CDR3 is TGTGCCAGCAGCCAAGATTTAAGCGGCCATCAGCCCCAGCATTTT. The rearrangement joins TRBV3-1 (or the pseudogene TRBV3-2) to TRBJ1-5; D is uncertain. This CDR3 spans 15 amino acids. Germline CDR1 LGHDT, CDR2 YNNKEL (reference sequence). The V end lost 0 bases, the J end lost 5 bases, and 11 bases lay between the germline ends.